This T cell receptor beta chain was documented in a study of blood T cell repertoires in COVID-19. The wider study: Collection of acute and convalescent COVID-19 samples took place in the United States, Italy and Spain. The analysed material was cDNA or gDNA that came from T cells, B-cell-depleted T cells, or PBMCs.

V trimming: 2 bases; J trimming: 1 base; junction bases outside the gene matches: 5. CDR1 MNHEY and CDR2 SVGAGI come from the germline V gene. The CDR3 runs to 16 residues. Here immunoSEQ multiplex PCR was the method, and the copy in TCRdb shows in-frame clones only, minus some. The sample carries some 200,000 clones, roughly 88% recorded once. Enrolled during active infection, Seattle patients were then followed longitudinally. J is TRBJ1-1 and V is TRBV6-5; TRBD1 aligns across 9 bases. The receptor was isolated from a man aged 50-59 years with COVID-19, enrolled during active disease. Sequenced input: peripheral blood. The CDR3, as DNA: TGTGCCAGCAGTTACAGAGGACAGGGGTCGAACACTGAAGCTTTCTTT. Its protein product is CASSYRGQGSNTEAFF.